This T cell receptor beta chain was sequenced in a study of blood T cell repertoires in COVID-19. Measured with immunoSEQ multiplex PCR; TCRdb has only the in-frame clones, and not every one. The profile shows 91,000 or so clones, around 90% of them singletons. This CDR3 contains 17 residues. This chain uses TRBV21-1 with TRBJ2-1; the table's D call TRBD2 went unverified against the DNA. TRBV21-1 is an annotated pseudogene. The sequenced sample consisted of peripheral blood. The origin of this receptor is a woman aged 45 to 65 in a cohort sampled during active COVID-19. The CDR3 region is CASSKSPIAGGVNEQFF. For the CDR3, the DNA is TGTGCCAGCAGCAAATCCCCGATAGCGGGAGGAGTGAATGAGCAGTTCTTC.